The 2 T cell receptor beta chains below were found in one sample sequenced in a study of cytotoxic CD8 clonotypes in ibrutinib-treated CLL. Repertoires were generated with immunoSEQ multiplex PCR, while TCRdb's copy carries only in-frame clones and drops some. The table has some 93,000 clones, around 80% seen once. Sequences were derived from PBMCs, sampled after 12 months of ibrutinib treatment. The receptors come from a human donor with chronic lymphocytic leukemia.

The chain recombines TRBV7-3 with TRBJ1-1; unclear D gene. CDR1 is SGHTA, CDR2 FQGTGA, per germline. V lost 3 bases and J lost 7, with 9 bases in between. This CDR3 region has 12 residues. This CDR3 reads CASSFGVGEAFF. CDR3 coding DNA: TGTGCCAGCAGCTTTGGGGTAGGTGAAGCTTTCTTT. Using reference TRBV7-3 and TRBJ1-1 for the parts outside the CDR3, the full variable domain is GAGVSQTPSNKVTEKGKYVELRCDPISGHTALYWYRQSLGQGPEFLIYFQGTGAADDSGLPNDRFFAVRPEGSVSTLKIQRTERGDSAVYLCASSFGVGEAFFGQGTRLTVV.

The chain links TRBV19 to TRBJ1-4, with D hard to call. Germline CDR1 reads LNHDA; CDR2 reads SQIVND (reference sequence). Trimming removed 3 bases from V and 6 bases from J, with 11 bases in between. The CDR3 runs 14 residues. The CDR3 DNA sequence: TGTGCCAGTAGTATCCGAGGTGGGGATGAAAAACTGTTTTTT. Its translation is CASSIRGGDEKLFF.